This T cell receptor (beta chain) emerged from a study of T cells in Graves' hyperthyroidism and ophthalmopathy. This clonotype was recorded many times. If no ophthalmopathy progression occurred within 18 months, Graves' hyperthyroidism was stable. PBMCs were obtained from about 10 ml fresh peripheral blood. Germline V CDR1 and CDR2: SGHDN, FVKESK. The V gene end was trimmed by 2 bases and the J gene end by 5 bases; junction bases not matched to a gene: 3. The CDR3 sequence is 15 residues long. Authors of the study amplified TCR beta CDR3 regions from RNA transcripts. The primer set for the first-round RT-PCR of the TCR CDR3 was HTBI. TCRdb passed the multiplex PCR reads through MiXCR, listing each CDR3 protein once. Altogether approximately 640,000 distinct CDR3 sequences are present, roughly 17% being singletons, with the ten largest covering 3.8%.

The rearrangement links TRBV14 to TRBJ2-1; 10 bases align to TRBD2. The sequenced sample consisted of blood. The sequence derives from a woman in her 30s with Graves' hyperthyroidism. CDR3 sequence reads: CASSQLAGGDNEQFF. The CDR3 nucleotides read TGTGCCAGCAGCCAATTAGCGGGAGGAGACAATGAGCAGTTCTTC. The variable domain in full, completed from reference TRBV14 and TRBJ2-1, reads EAGVTQFPSHSVIEKGQTVTLRCDPISGHDNLYWYRRVMGKEIKFLLHFVKESKQDESGMPNNRFLAERTGGTYSTLKVQPAELEDSGVYFCASSQLAGGDNEQFFGPGTRLTVL.